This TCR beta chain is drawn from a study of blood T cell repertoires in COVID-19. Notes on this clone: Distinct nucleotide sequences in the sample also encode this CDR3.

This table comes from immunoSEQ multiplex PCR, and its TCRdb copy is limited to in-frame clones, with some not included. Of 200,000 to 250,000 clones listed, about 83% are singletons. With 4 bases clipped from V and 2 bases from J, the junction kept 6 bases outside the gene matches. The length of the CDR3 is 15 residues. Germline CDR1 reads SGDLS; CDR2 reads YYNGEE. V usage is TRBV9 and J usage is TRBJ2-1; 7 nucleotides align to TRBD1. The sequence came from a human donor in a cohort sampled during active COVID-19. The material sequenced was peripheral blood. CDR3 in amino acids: CASSPRDRTYNEQFF. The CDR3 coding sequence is TGTGCCAGCAGCCCCCGGGACAGAACCTACAATGAGCAGTTCTTC.